This T cell receptor beta chain was retrieved from a study of T cell responses to AZD1222 COVID-19 vaccine. Sequencing used immunoSEQ multiplex PCR; TCRdb keeps in-frame clones, though not all of them. The data include over 130,000 clones; the top ten clones carry about 2%. There are 15 residues in the CDR3. The V end lost 5 bases, the J end lost 2 bases, and 13 bases lay between the germline ends. The germline V gene encodes CDR1 LNHDA and CDR2 SQIVND (reference sequence). The sequenced sample consisted of peripheral blood. This clonotype was sampled from an adult in good health. The chain joins TRBV19 to TRBJ1-5; D ambiguous. The CDR3 spells CASSRQEKGNQPQHF. As DNA, the CDR3 is TGTGCCAGTAGTCGGCAGGAGAAGGGCAATCAGCCCCAGCATTTT.